These 20 T cell receptor beta chains share one sample of origin, sequenced in a study of persistence of HIV-infected CD4 T cells. Cells were stimulated with CMV-infected fibroblast lysates at about 9.4 ug/mL. CD40L-negative CD69-negative CD45RO-high memory CD4+ T cells were sorted as populations depleted of antigen-responding cells. The immunoSEQ assay was version 4, run in survey mode. Method: immunoSEQ multiplex PCR; TCRdb's copy keeps in-frame clones and lacks some. The table lists about 48,000 clones, around 75% of them singletons. These receptors' antigens are unknown. This specimen consisted of CD4+ T cells sorted from PBMCs after approximately 18-hour stimulation, obtained from a patient who received antiretroviral therapy. All receptors derive from an adult man with HIV who was CMV-seropositive.

The V gene is TRBV30, the J gene TRBJ1-4; 7 nucleotides align to TRBD1. The CDR3 has 14 amino acids. The V and J ends lost 4 bases and 4 bases, in that order; junction bases with no gene match: 6. Germline lookup yields CDR1 GTSNPN and CDR2 SVGIG (reference sequence). CDR3 amino acids: CAWNRAGGNEKLFF. CDR3 bases: TGTGCCTGGAATCGAGCAGGGGGTAATGAAAAACTGTTTTTT.

The CDR3 DNA is TGTGCCAGTAGTTACGGGAGTCTCAATCAGCCCCAGCATTTT. As protein: CASSYGSLNQPQHF. The chain combines TRBV19 with TRBJ1-5; D gene unclear. V lost 5 bases to trimming and J lost 3 bases, with 11 bases between them. The CDR3 length is 14 residues. CDR1 is LNHDA, CDR2 SQIVND, per germline (reference sequence).

The chain has TRBV7-8 and TRBJ1-5, with a possible D match to TRBD1 (5 bases). Germline CDR1 reads SGHVS; CDR2 reads FQNEAQ. The CDR3 extends over 16 amino acids. The V end was cut by 5 bases, the J end by 1 base, with 15 bases between. The CDR3 loop is CASSRDAGGSNQPQHF. In DNA form, the CDR3 reads TGTGCCAGCAGCCGAGACGCGGGGGGGAGCAATCAGCCCCAGCATTTT.

For this clone: This specimen includes other DNA sequences encoding the same CDR3. This chain joins TRBV18 and TRBJ1-5; D gene unclear. The ends were cut back, 3 bases at V and 4 bases at J, with 7 bases in the middle. The CDR3 is made up of 13 amino acids. Germline CDR1 KGHSH, CDR2 LQKENI. CDR3 residues: CASSPQGNQPQHF. Here the CDR3 DNA reads TGTGCCAGCTCACCGCAAGGAAATCAGCCCCAGCATTTT.

The chain employs TRBV6-5 and TRBJ1-2; weak D call: TRBD1 (6 bases). This CDR3 region has 13 residues. Germline V gives CDR1 MNHEY, CDR2 SVGAGI. Trimming took off 2 bases at V and 8 bases at J, with 12 bases between the two ends. The CDR3 coding sequence is TGTGCCAGCAGTTACCGCGGGGGCTGGGGCTACACCTTC. Protein product: CASSYRGGWGYTF.

The chain recombines TRBV6-6 with TRBJ1-1; D is perhaps TRBD1 (6 bases). Trimming shortened V by 5 bases and J by 11 bases, and 15 bases separated the two germline ends. Looked up from germline, CDR1 is MNHNY and CDR2 is SVGAGI (reference sequence). The CDR3 is 12 amino acids. The CDR3 reads CASSQGPLGAFF. CDR3 DNA: TGTGCCAGCAGTCAGGGGCCTCTGGGTGCTTTCTTT.

This clone was detected once. The junction departs from germline at one end; a sequencing error may be responsible. The chain is built from TRBV12-3 or TRBV12-4 and TRBJ1-1; 9 bases fit TRBD1. The CDR3 covers 11 residues. The CDR3 loop reads CASSRDRVFIF. The CDR3 DNA reads as TGTGCCAGCAGTCGGGACAGGGTCTTCATCTTT.

The chain links TRBV20-1 to TRBJ2-7; D is undetermined. The V gene's germline CDR1 is DFQATT and CDR2 SNEGSKA (reference sequence). V was cut by 5 bases and J by 5 bases, with 10 bases left in between. This CDR3 region has 11 residues. The CDR3 loop reads CSAPRRDEQYF. DNA of the CDR3: TGCAGTGCTCCTAGGAGAGACGAGCAGTACTTC.

CDR3 in amino acids: CAWSVFGKETQYF. In DNA form, the CDR3 reads TGTGCCTGGAGTGTATTTGGGAAAGAGACCCAGTACTTC. The chain joins TRBV30 to TRBJ2-5; D is unresolved. The CDR3 totals 13 residues. CDR1 GTSNPN and CDR2 SVGIG come from the germline V gene (reference sequence). Between the trimmed V and J ends, which lost 0 bases and 3 bases, there was a span of 8 bases.

V usage is TRBV5-5 and J usage is TRBJ1-2; 8 bases align to TRBD1. V lost 6 bases to trimming and J lost 0 bases; unmatched junction nucleotides: 4. The germline V gene encodes CDR1 SGHKS and CDR2 YYEKEE (reference sequence). CDR3 length: 14 amino acids. This CDR3 reads CASNQGAANYGYTF. As DNA, the CDR3 is TGTGCCAGCAACCAGGGGGCCGCTAACTATGGCTACACCTTC.

V gene TRBV25-1 combines with J gene TRBJ1-2, with D possibly TRBD1 on 5 matching bases. The V gene lost 10 bases and the J gene lost 5 bases, with 11 bases spanning the gap. The germline V gene has CDR1 MGHDK and CDR2 SYGVNS. The CDR3 has 11 residues. CDR3: CAMGGPYGYTF. The CDR3 nucleotides read TGTGCCATGGGGGGTCCTTATGGCTACACCTTC.

V gene TRBV30 combines with J gene TRBJ2-5; 13 positions agree with TRBD2. Germline V CDR1 and CDR2: GTSNPN, SVGIG (reference sequence). The CDR3 is made up of 16 amino acids. Trimming removed 2 bases from V and 9 bases from J; junction bases left unmatched: 12. CDR3 nucleotides: TGTGCCTGGAGTACCCATCCAGGGACTAGCGGGGTCCCCCAGTACTTC. Amino acid sequence: CAWSTHPGTSGVPQYF.

V gene TRBV7-9 combines with J gene TRBJ1-2; weak D call: TRBD1 (6 bases). The CDR3 length is 11 residues. Deletions cut 7 bases from V and 8 bases from J, with 11 bases between. CDR1 is SEHNR, CDR2 FQNEAQ, per germline (reference sequence). CDR3 nucleotide sequence: TGTGCCAGCACATCAGGGGAGGGCTACACCTTC. It is translated as CASTSGEGYTF.

This sequence joins TRBV7-2 and TRBJ1-3, with unresolved D. CDR1 and CDR2 from the germline V gene are SGHTA and FQGNSA. This CDR3 spans 15 amino acids. V lost 6 bases and J 0 bases, leaving 12 bases between the germline ends. Here the CDR3 reads CASRHTAYSGNTIYF. CDR3 sequence (DNA): TGTGCCAGCAGACACACGGCCTACTCTGGAAACACCATATATTTT.

This clone was seen a few times. V usage is TRBV19 and J usage is TRBJ1-2; 8 bases fit TRBD1. CDR1 and CDR2 (germline): LNHDA, SQIVND (reference sequence). Trimming at V came to 5 bases and at J to 5 bases, leaving 13 bases not matched to a gene. CDR3 length: 16 residues. This CDR3 is CASSSDRLDRAYGYTF. CDR3 nucleotide sequence: TGTGCCAGTAGTTCGGATCGACTGGACAGGGCATATGGCTACACCTTC.

This clone appeared a single time. V gene TRBV30 combines with J gene TRBJ1-1; the D is unclear. The CDR3 runs to 14 residues. Germline lookup yields CDR1 GTSNPN and CDR2 SVGIG (reference sequence). The V and J ends lost 1 base and 4 bases respectively, with 13 bases between them. CDR3 protein: CAWSDVVLATEAFF. The CDR3 nucleotides are TGTGCCTGGAGTGATGTGGTTTTGGCCACTGAAGCTTTCTTT.

V and J are TRBV7-9 and TRBJ1-6; D not resolved. This CDR3 region has 15 residues. Germline loops: CDR1 SEHNR, CDR2 FQNEAQ (reference sequence). Trimming pared 2 bases from V and 6 bases from J, leaving 11 bases between. CDR3 region: CASSLLGLGNSPLHF. Written as DNA, the CDR3 is TGTGCCAGCAGCTTACTGGGCCTGGGTAATTCACCCCTCCACTTT.

CDR3 in DNA: TGTGCCAGCAAGTCGACAGGGGCTGGGGCCAACGTCCTGACTTTC. Its protein is CASKSTGAGANVLTF. The J gene is TRBJ2-6, the V gene TRBV6-4, with 8 bases matching TRBD1. Germline CDR1 is MRHNA and CDR2 is SNTAGT. The CDR3 totals 15 residues. J lost 2 bases, V lost 7 bases, and 4 bases had no gene match.

This sequence joins TRBV12-3 or TRBV12-4 and TRBJ2-3; possibly TRBD1 for D (5 bases). V lost 3 bases and J lost 7, with 8 bases in between. The CDR3 sequence is 12 residues long. The CDR3 loop is CASSLGLYTQYF. In DNA form, the CDR3 reads TGTGCCAGCAGTTTGGGGCTTTATACGCAGTATTTT.

A word on this clone: Additional DNA sequences in this sample encode the identical CDR3. The rearrangement links TRBV30 to TRBJ1-4, with D perhaps matching TRBD1 (5 bases). The V gene lost 0 bases and the J gene lost 7 bases, with 12 bases spanning the gap. The germline V gene has CDR1 GTSNPN and CDR2 SVGIG (reference sequence). This CDR3 spans 14 amino acids. The CDR3 DNA sequence: TGTGCCTGGAGTGTTCAGGGCGGGGTTGAAAAACTGTTTTTT. Its protein is CAWSVQGGVEKLFF.